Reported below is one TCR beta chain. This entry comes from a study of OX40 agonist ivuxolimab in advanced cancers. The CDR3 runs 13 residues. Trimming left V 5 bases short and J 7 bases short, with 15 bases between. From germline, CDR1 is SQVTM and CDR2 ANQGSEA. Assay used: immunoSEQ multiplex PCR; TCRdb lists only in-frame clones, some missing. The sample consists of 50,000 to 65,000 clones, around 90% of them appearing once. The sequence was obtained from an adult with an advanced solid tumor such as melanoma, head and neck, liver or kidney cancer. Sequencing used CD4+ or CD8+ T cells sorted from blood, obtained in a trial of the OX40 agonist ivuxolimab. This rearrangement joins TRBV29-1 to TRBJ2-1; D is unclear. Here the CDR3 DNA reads TGCAGCGTTACAATCCTCAGAAAGAATGAGCAGTTCTTC. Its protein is CSVTILRKNEQFF.